Sequencing of this T cell receptor beta chain was carried out in a study of blood T cell repertoires in COVID-19. Background on the study: Samples representing acute and convalescent COVID-19 were sourced from the United States, Italy and Spain. PBMCs, B-cell-depleted T cells, or T cells provided the cDNA or gDNA that made up the material.

Germline-derived CDR1 and CDR2 are MNHEY and SVGAGI. V was pared by 5 bases and J by 5 bases, with 4 bases of the junction left unmatched. This CDR3 is built from 13 residues. In the authors' workflow: From reference gene primer amplification, estimates of nucleated cell counts were derived. The method was immunoSEQ multiplex PCR; TCRdb's version includes in-frame clones alone and lacks a portion of them. From that table come the V and J calls and clone size; the DNA was used to work out D and trimming. This sample carries a few hundred thousand clones, more than 80% of them seen once, and the ten largest clones take approximately 1%.

The chain uses TRBV6-5 and TRBJ1-2, with TRBD1 matching 8 bases. The sequenced sample was PBMCs or T cells enriched from blood (not recorded which). This clonotype was sampled from a man between 18 and 35 years old who had recovered from COVID-19. The CDR3, as DNA: TGTGCCAGCAGTCCACAGGGGGATTATGGCTACACCTTC. Translated: CASSPQGDYGYTF.